This T cell receptor (beta chain) derives from a study of T-cell reconstitution after alpha-beta-depleted transplantation in children. V lost 4 bases, J lost 5 bases, and 16 bases lay in between. The CDR3 runs to 15 residues. The V gene's germline CDR1 is LGHNA and CDR2 YSLEER. There are many counts of this clonotype. What it binds is not known. Overall study results and limits: A year post-transplant, T-cell counts and diversity derived mostly from newly produced T cells. Where alpha-beta T cells came from about two months after transplant was reportedly several hundred expanded graft clones. From surviving recipient T cells and thymic progenitors came the high day-60 TCRbeta diversity observed in some patients.

A library of TCRbeta sequences, prepared with unique molecular identifiers, was generated. MiXCR, applied by TCRdb to the PCR reads, yields one record per CDR3 protein. The profile shows 480,000 or so distinct CDR3 sequences, roughly a tenth of them singletons. Material: PBMCs, obtained before TCRalphabeta/CD19-depleted stem cell transplant. The receptor was derived from a child under 10 years old with inherited bone marrow failure, due to receive a stem cell transplant. The V gene is TRBV4-3, the J gene TRBJ2-3; D could derive from TRBD1 or TRBD2 (6 bases each). CDR3 loop: CASSRMEGGIDTQYF. The CDR3 bases are TGCGCCAGCAGCCGTATGGAGGGGGGTATAGATACGCAGTATTTT.